This TCR beta chain was sequenced in a study of blood T cell repertoires in COVID-19 (dated by TCRdb to the early 2020s). Looking at the study overall: Samples covering the acute and convalescent phases of COVID-19 were provided by collaborators in the United States, Italy and Spain. The prospective study material was composed of cDNA or gDNA derived from T cells, B-cell-depleted T cells, or PBMCs. Deeply sampled blood TCRbeta repertoires from subjects exposed to, actively infected with, or recovered from COVID-19 were included in the dataset. The repertoires were released in a freely available public database intended as a resource for research on the immune response to SARS-CoV-2. Samples came from the ongoing ImmuneRACE study (first 160 participants) plus 1,254 subjects from 6 global collaborators. Sample metadata almost always included a de-identified subject ID, COVID-19 status, age in years and sex. Where available, HLA class I and class II types were obtained from metadata supplied by the sample provider rather than from assay-based typing. What the work shows at the level of the full study, not this receptor alone: How much clinical and demographic metadata was included differed by source and by participant, and the metadata was provided uncurated.

TCRbeta CDR3 regions were amplified from genomic DNA by means of the immunoSEQ Assay, a bias-controlled multiplex PCR. On the study's bioinformatics: Within the assay, amplification of reference gene primers was used to estimate how many nucleated cells each sample contained. To quantify the absolute abundance of each unique TCRbeta CDR3 rearrangement, sequence reads were collapsed and filtered. For each sample, productive Simpson clonality was calculated by taking the square root of Simpson's diversity index across productive rearrangements. Imported from immuneACCESS, the table was reduced by TCRdb to in-frame sequences with V and J called. These copies leave out some clones; in studies compared against another copy, an unresolved V gene accounts for under half, and the cause of the remainder is not known. V and J calls and clone size are as listed in that table; D and trimming were resolved from the DNA. This sample holds some 100,000 clones; around 90% were observed only once. The top ten hold more than 5.5% of the sample.

Each collaborating institution followed its own protocols to collect whole blood in K2EDTA tubes. For TCRbeta analysis, collaborator samples were shipped as frozen whole blood, as isolated PBMCs, or as DNA extracted from either sample type. About this clone itself: It has no known antigen specificity. No much larger clone exists at a distance of one base, and base qualities are not known.

The germline V gene provides CDR1 SGHVS and CDR2 FNYEAQ. V drops 4 bases and J drops 5 bases, leaving 15 bases in between. Reading from cysteine to phenylalanine, the CDR3 counts 15 amino acids. Only CDR3 DNA is held: 45 bases, read in frame from base 1. The chain joins TRBV7-6 to TRBJ2-1; TRBD1 might be the D gene, on 6 matching bases. The sample consisted of peripheral blood. The sequence was collected from a woman between 55 and 75 years old with acute or convalescent COVID-19. In nucleotide form, the sequence is TGTGCCAGCAGCTCGGGTCCAGGGGAACACAATGAGCAGTTCTTC. It specifies CASSSGPGEHNEQFF.